This T cell receptor beta chain appears in the sequencing data of a study of T-cell memory formation after mild COVID-19. J was trimmed by 8 bases and V by 1 base; bases with no gene match: 4. Per germline, CDR1 SGHRS and CDR2 YFSETQ. CDR3 length: 14 residues. TCRdb passed the 5' RACE reads through MiXCR, listing each CDR3 protein once. The sample consists of about 540,000 distinct CDR3 sequences, roughly 21% of them appearing once. A few counts support this clonotype. Sequencing used PBMCs or a T cell subset sorted from them (not recorded which). The sequence was collected from an adult woman who had mild COVID-19 (a few samples of this study predate the infection). Cell type and time point are not known. This chain uses TRBV5-1 with TRBJ2-1; 9 bases fit TRBD1. The CDR3 is CASSLWGQGYEQFF. In DNA form, the CDR3 reads TGCGCCAGCAGCTTGTGGGGACAGGGATATGAGCAGTTCTTC.